The 8 T cell receptor beta chains reported below all come from one sample, sequenced in a study of cytomegalovirus exposure and HLA in healthy donors. Primers for the PCR totalled 60 Vbeta and 13 Jbeta. The method was immunoSEQ multiplex PCR; TCRdb's version includes in-frame clones alone and lacks a portion of them. The sample includes 90,000 or so clones, 75% to 85% of them seen just once. Sequencing input: PBMCs. These TCRs come from a man aged 30-40 years in good health and CMV-seropositive.

The V and J genes are TRBV6-5 and TRBJ2-5, with D maybe TRBD2 (6 bases). V dropped 1 base and J dropped 11 bases, with 17 bases sitting between them. The CDR3 consists of 14 residues. Germline values: CDR1 MNHEY, CDR2 SVGAGI. CDR3 coding DNA: TGTGCCAGCAGTTACTTGGGGGAATCGGGAGAGCAGTACTTC. As protein: CASSYLGESGEQYF.

This sequence joins TRBV5-6 and TRBJ1-2, with 9 bases identical to TRBD1. Germline V gene data show CDR1 as SGHDT and CDR2 as YYEEEE. V lost 3 bases to trimming and J lost 8 bases; unmatched junction nucleotides: 23. This CDR3 has 19 residues. CDR3 amino acids: CASSSRNVQPGQGSGGYTF. Written as DNA, the CDR3 is TGTGCCAGCAGCTCACGAAACGTTCAACCGGGACAGGGATCGGGGGGCTACACCTTC.

CDR3 nucleotides: TGCGCCAGCAGCCTAGAGGGACAGCGCGGGGAGCTGTTTTTT. This gives the protein CASSLEGQRGELFF. The chain links TRBV4-3 to TRBJ2-2; 7 nucleotides agree with TRBD1. Germline V gives CDR1 LGHNA, CDR2 YSLEER. Germline trimming cut 4 bases from V and 7 bases from J; bases unmatched to any gene: 6. CDR3 length equals 14 residues.

This clone was picked up one time. The V gene is TRBV10-3, the J gene TRBJ1-2; D may be TRBD1 (5 bases). Germline V CDR1 and CDR2: ENHRY, SYGVKD. The CDR3 loop spans 13 amino acids. The V end was cut by 3 bases, the J end by 4 bases, with 9 bases between. CDR3 DNA sequence: TGTGCCATCAGTGACGGGGGGACCTATGGCTACACCTTC. Its protein product is CAISDGGTYGYTF.

The chain couples TRBV5-5 to TRBJ1-1, with TRBD1 as a possible D gene (5 bases). This CDR3 contains 14 residues. Germline-derived CDR1 and CDR2 are SGHKS and YYEKEE (reference sequence). The V end was cut by 3 bases, the J end by 10 bases, with 19 bases between. CDR3 DNA sequence: TGTGCCAGCAGCTACGAACAAACCTTAGGGGCAGCTTTCTTT. This gives the protein CASSYEQTLGAAFF.

This clone came up once. V and J are TRBV10-3 and TRBJ1-2; the D gene is possibly TRBD1 (6 bases). Deletions cut 4 bases from V and 3 bases from J, with 9 bases between. The CDR3 loop spans 13 amino acids. The germline V gene encodes CDR1 ENHRY and CDR2 SYGVKD. The CDR3 bases are TGTGCCATCAGTGGGGGGGGCGACTATGGCTACACCTTC. Amino acid sequence: CAISGGGDYGYTF.

The J gene is TRBJ2-2, the V gene TRBV11-3; 11 nucleotides agree with TRBD1. V was clipped by 5 bases and J by 5 bases; unmatched bases: 1. Germline V gene lookup returns CDR1 SGHNT and CDR2 YENEEA. CDR3 length: 14 amino acids. The CDR3 DNA reads as TGTGCCAGCAGCCGGGACAGGGGGACCGGGGAGCTGTTTTTT. Translation: CASSRDRGTGELFF.

The chain links TRBV4-3 to TRBJ2-3, with TRBD2 matching 7 bases. CDR1 is LGHNA and CDR2 is YSLEER in the germline V gene. There are 15 residues in the CDR3. V lost 4 bases to trimming and J lost 0 bases; unmatched junction nucleotides: 4. The CDR3 region is CASSRGTTSTDTQYF. The CDR3 coding sequence is TGCGCCAGCAGCCGCGGGACTACCAGCACAGATACGCAGTATTTT.